This T cell receptor (beta chain) was retrieved from a study of cytomegalovirus exposure and HLA in healthy donors. Study-level information: The same platform used for the approximately 700 first-cohort repertoires was also used for the approximately 120 validation repertoires, as a later analysis reported. General observations from the study: Through in vitro validation, three CMV-associated chains were shown to be specific for CMV antigens. The TCR clusters that emerged in the first cohort tended, a later analysis found, to co-occur in the 110 or so validation repertoires. According to reports, the classifier identified cytomegalovirus status with high specificity and sensitivity.

Repertoires were generated with immunoSEQ multiplex PCR, while TCRdb's copy carries only in-frame clones and drops some. The table records 55,000 to 75,000 clones, about 96% of them present only once. There are 11 residues in the CDR3. V was cut by 5 bases and J by 0 bases, with 5 bases left in between. Germline V CDR1 and CDR2: DFQATT, SNEGSKA (reference sequence). In this sample, this clone turned up once. Its antigen is unknown. The sequenced material came from PBMCs. This TCR derives from a young woman in good health and CMV-seronegative. The rearrangement uses TRBV20-1 and TRBJ2-7; D remains unclear. CDR3 coding DNA: TGCAGTGCTGTCGGCTCCTACGAGCAGTACTTC. This encodes CSAVGSYEQYF.